This T cell receptor beta chain was sequenced for a study of T cell responses to AZD1222 COVID-19 vaccine. Points from the study as a whole: Among vaccine-associated CD4 TCRs, coverage spanned spike, with dominance at 160-218 and 743-854.

Germline V gene lookup returns CDR1 SGHTA and CDR2 FQGNSA. The CDR3 is 16 amino acids. V lost 2 bases to trimming and J lost 6 bases, with 19 bases between them. Only a few counts were recorded for this clone. Antigen specificity is unknown. TCRdb's copy holds only in-frame clones and misses some; the assay was immunoSEQ multiplex PCR. Of some 120,000 clones detected, roughly 88% appear once; the ten largest clones hold 3.9%. The rearrangement joins TRBV7-2 to TRBJ1-1; D is possibly TRBD1 (6 bases). The clonotype originates from an adult in good health. The input for sequencing was peripheral blood, taken on day 0 of MenACWY control vaccination. CDR3: CASSLTPMGGRAEAFF. CDR3 in DNA: TGTGCCAGCAGCTTAACCCCTATGGGGGGCCGGGCTGAAGCTTTCTTT.